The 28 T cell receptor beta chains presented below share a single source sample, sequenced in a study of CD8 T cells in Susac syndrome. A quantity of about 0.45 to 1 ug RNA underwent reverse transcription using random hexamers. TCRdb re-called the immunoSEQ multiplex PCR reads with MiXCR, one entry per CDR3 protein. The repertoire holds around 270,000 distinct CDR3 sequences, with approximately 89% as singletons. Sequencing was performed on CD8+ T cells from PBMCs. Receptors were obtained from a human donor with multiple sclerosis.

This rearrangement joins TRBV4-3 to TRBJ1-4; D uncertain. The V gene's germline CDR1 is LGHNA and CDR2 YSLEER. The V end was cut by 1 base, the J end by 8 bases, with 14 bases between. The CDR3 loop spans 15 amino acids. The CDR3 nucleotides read TGCGCCAGCAGCCAAGGGCCGGGAGCAGAGGAAAAACTGTTTTTT. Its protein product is CASSQGPGAEEKLFF.

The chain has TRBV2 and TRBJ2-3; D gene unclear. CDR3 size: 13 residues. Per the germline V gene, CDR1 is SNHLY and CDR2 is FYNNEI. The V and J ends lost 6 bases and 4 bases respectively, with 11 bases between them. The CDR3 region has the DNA TGTGCCAGCAGCCAACTTTTTCCAGATACGCAGTATTTT. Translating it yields CASSQLFPDTQYF.

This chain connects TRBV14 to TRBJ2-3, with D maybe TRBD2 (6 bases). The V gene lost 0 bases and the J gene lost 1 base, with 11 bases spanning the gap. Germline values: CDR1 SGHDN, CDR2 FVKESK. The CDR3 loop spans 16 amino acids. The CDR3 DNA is TGTGCCAGCAGCCAAGATGGACTATCAGGCACAGATACGCAGTATTTT. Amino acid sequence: CASSQDGLSGTDTQYF. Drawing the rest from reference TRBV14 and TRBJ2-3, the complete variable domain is EAGVTQFPSHSVIEKGQTVTLRCDPISGHDNLYWYRRVMGKEIKFLLHFVKESKQDESGMPNNRFLAERTGGTYSTLKVQPAELEDSGVYFCASSQDGLSGTDTQYFGPGTRLTVL.

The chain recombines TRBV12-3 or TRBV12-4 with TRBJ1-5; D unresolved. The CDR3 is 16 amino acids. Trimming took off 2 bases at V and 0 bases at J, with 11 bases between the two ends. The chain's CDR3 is CASSLTGLGSNQPQHF. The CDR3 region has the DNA TGTGCCAGCAGTTTAACGGGTTTGGGTAGCAATCAGCCCCAGCATTTT.

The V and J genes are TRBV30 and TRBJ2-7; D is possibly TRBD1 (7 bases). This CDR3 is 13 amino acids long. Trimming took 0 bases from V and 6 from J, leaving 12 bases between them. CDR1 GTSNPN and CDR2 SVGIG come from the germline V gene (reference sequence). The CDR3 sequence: CAWSVGQGGEQYF. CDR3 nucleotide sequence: TGTGCCTGGAGTGTCGGCCAGGGGGGCGAGCAGTACTTC. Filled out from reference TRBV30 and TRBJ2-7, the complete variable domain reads SQTIHQWPATLVQPVGSPLSLECTVEGTSNPNLYWYRQAAGRGLQLLFYSVGIGQISSEVPQNLSASRPQDRQFILSSKKLLLSDSGFYLCAWSVGQGGEQYFGPGTRLTVT.

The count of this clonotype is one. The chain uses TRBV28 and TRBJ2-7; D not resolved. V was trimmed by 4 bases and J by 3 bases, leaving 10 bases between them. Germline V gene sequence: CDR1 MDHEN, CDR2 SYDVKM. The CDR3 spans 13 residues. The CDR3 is CASSSAYSYEQYF. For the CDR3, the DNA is TGTGCCAGCAGTTCCGCTTACAGCTACGAGCAGTACTTC.

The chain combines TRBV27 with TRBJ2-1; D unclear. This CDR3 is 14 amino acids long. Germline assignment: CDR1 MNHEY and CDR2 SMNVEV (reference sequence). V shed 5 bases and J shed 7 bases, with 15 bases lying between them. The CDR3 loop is CASSLYVSGNEQFF. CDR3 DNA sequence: TGTGCCAGCAGTCTTTACGTTTCAGGTAATGAGCAGTTCTTC.

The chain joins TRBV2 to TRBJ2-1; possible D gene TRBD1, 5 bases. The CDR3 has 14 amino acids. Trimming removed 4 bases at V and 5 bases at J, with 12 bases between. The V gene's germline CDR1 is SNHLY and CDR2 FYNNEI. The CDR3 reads CASSGETADNEQFF. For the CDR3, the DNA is TGTGCCAGCAGTGGCGAGACAGCAGACAATGAGCAGTTCTTC.

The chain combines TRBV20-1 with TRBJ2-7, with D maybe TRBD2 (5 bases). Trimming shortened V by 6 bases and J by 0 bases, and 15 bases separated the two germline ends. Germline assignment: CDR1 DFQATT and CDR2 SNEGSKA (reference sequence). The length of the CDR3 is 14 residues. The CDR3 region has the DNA TGCAGTGCCGAGAGTGAGGGATCCTCCTACGAGCAGTACTTC. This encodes CSAESEGSSYEQYF.

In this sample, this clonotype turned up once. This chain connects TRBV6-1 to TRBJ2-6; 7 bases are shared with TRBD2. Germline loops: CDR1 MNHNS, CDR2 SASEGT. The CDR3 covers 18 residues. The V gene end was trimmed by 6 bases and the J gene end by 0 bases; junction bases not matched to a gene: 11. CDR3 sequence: CASSGGSGSSSGANVLTF. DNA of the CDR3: TGTGCCAGCAGCGGTGGTAGCGGGTCTAGCTCTGGGGCCAACGTCCTGACTTTC.

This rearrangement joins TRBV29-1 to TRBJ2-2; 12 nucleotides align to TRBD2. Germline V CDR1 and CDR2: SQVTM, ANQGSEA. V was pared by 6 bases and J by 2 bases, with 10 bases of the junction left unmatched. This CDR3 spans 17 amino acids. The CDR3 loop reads CSVGLAGPRGNTGELFF. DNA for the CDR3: TGCAGCGTCGGACTAGCGGGGCCTAGGGGCAACACCGGGGAGCTGTTTTTT.

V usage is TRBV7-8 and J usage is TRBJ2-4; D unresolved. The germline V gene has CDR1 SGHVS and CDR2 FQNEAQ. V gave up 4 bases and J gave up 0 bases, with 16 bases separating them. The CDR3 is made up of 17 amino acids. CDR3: CASSSPPTRLAKNIQYF. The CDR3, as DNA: TGTGCCAGCAGCTCCCCGCCGACGAGATTAGCCAAAAACATTCAGTACTTC.

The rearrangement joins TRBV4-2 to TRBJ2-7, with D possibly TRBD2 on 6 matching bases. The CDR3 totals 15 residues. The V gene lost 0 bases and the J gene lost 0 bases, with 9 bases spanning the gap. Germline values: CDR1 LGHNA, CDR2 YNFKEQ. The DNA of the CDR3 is TGTGCCAGCAGCCAAGATCGGGGGAGCTCCTACGAGCAGTACTTC. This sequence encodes CASSQDRGSSYEQYF.

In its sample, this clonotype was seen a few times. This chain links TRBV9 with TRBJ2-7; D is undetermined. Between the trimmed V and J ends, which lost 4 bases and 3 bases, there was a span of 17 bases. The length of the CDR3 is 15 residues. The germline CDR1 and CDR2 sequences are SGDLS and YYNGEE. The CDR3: CASSPSGRADYEQYF. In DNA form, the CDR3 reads TGTGCCAGCAGCCCCAGTGGAAGGGCCGACTACGAGCAGTACTTC.

The CDR3, as DNA: TGTGCCAGCAGCTATACTAGCGGGAGCCCCCAAGAGACCCAGTACTTC. It is translated as CASSYTSGSPQETQYF. The gene calls are TRBV7-9 and TRBJ2-5; 11 bases agree with TRBD2. The CDR3 runs 16 residues. The trim removed 4 bases at V and 1 base at J, leaving 5 bases unmatched. CDR1 and CDR2 (germline): SEHNR, FQNEAQ (reference sequence).

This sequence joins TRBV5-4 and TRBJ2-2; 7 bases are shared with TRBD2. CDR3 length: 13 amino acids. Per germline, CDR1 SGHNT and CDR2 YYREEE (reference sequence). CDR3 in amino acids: CAQRGLNTGELFF. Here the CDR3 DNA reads TGTGCGCAGCGGGGTCTGAACACCGGGGAGCTGTTTTTT.

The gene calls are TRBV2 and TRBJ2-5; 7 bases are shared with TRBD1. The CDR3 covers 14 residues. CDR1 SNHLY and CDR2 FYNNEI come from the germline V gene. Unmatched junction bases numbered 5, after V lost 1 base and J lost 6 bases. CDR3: CASSEGTGRQTQYF. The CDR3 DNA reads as TGTGCCAGCAGTGAAGGGACAGGACGCCAGACCCAGTACTTC.

CDR3: CASSQDYPTGVRNEQFF. CDR3 DNA sequence: TGCGCCAGCAGCCAAGATTATCCGACAGGGGTGAGGAATGAGCAGTTCTTC. V and J are TRBV4-3 and TRBJ2-1; TRBD1 agrees at 8 bases. CDR1 is LGHNA, CDR2 YSLEER, per germline. The CDR3 is 17 amino acids. V shed 0 bases and J 7 bases; nucleotides not matched to a gene: 11.

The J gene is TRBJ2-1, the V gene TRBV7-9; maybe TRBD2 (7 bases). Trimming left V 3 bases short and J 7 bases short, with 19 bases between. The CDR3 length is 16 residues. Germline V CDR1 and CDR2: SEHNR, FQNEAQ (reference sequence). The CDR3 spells CASSFLGGASGNEQFF. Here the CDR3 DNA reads TGTGCCAGCAGCTTCCTAGGGGGGGCGAGCGGTAATGAGCAGTTCTTC.

CDR3: CASSSGKINYGYTF. CDR3 in DNA: TGTGCCAGCAGCTCCGGGAAAATCAACTATGGCTACACCTTC. This sequence joins TRBV7-2 and TRBJ1-2; no clear D. CDR3 length equals 14 residues. Germline V lookup: CDR1 SGHTA, CDR2 FQGNSA. The germline V and J ends were trimmed by 4 bases and 2 bases, with 11 bases remaining between them.

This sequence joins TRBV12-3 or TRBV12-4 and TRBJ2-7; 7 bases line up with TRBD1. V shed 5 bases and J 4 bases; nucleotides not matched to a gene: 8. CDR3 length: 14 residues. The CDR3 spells CASSPEGAGYEQYF. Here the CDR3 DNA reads TGTGCCAGCAGTCCAGAGGGGGCTGGGTACGAGCAGTACTTC.

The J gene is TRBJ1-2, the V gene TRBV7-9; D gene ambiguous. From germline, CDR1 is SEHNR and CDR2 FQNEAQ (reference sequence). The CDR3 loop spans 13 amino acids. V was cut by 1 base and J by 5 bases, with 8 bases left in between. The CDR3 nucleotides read TGTGCCAGCAGCTTAGTCGGAGGGTATGGCTACACCTTC. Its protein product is CASSLVGGYGYTF.

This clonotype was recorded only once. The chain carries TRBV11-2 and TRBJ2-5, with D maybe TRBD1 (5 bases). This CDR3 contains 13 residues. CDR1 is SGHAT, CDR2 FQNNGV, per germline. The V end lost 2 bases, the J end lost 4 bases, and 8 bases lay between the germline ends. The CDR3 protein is CASSLMGPETQYF. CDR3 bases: TGTGCCAGCAGCTTAATGGGGCCAGAGACCCAGTACTTC.

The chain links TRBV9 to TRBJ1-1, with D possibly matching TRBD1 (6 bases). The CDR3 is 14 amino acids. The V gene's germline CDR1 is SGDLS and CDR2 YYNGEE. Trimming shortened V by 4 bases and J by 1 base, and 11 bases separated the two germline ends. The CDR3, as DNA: TGTGCCAGCAGCCCGGGGGCCGCGAACACTGAAGCTTTCTTT. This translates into CASSPGAANTEAFF.

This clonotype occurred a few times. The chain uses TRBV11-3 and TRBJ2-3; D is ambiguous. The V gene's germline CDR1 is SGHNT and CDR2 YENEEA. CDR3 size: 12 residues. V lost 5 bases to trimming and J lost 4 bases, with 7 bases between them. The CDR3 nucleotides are TGTGCCAGCAGCCGGGCCTCAGATACGCAGTATTTT. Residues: CASSRASDTQYF.

CDR3 region: CASSEQTSGAYNEQFF. The CDR3 DNA reads as TGTGCCAGCAGTGAGCAGACTAGCGGAGCTTACAATGAGCAGTTCTTC. The rearrangement joins TRBV28 to TRBJ2-1; TRBD2 matches 9 bases. The V gene's germline CDR1 is MDHEN and CDR2 SYDVKM. The CDR3 loop spans 16 amino acids. The trim removed 5 bases at V and 4 bases at J, leaving 9 bases unmatched.

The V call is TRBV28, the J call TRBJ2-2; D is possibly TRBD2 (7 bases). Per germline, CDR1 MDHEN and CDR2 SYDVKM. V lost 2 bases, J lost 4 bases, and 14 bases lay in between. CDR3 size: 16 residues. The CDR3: CASSLGRGQGTGELFF. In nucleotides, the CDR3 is TGTGCCAGCAGTTTAGGGCGGGGGCAGGGCACCGGGGAGCTGTTTTTT.

The CDR3 here is CASSRYRQGRDTQYF. For the CDR3, the DNA is TGTGCCAGCAGCCGATATCGACAGGGACGAGATACGCAGTATTTT. The J gene is TRBJ2-3, the V gene TRBV7-2; 7 bases fit TRBD1. CDR3 length: 15 amino acids. From germline, CDR1 is SGHTA and CDR2 FQGNSA. The V segment lost 5 bases and the J segment 5 bases; nucleotides outside the gene matches: 10.